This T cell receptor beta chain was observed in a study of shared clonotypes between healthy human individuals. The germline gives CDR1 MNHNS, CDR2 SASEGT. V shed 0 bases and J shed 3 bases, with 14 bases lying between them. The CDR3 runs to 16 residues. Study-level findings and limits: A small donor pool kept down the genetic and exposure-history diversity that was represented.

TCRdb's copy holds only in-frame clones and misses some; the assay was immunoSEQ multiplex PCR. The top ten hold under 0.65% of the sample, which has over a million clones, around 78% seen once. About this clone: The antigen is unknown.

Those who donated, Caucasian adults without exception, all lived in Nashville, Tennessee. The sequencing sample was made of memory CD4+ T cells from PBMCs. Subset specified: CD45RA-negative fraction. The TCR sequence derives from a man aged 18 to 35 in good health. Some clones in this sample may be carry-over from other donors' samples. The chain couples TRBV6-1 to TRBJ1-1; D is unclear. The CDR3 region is CASSEAPEGPYTEAFF. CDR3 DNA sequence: TGTGCCAGCAGTGAAGCGCCAGAAGGGCCGTACACTGAAGCTTTCTTT.